This T cell receptor beta chain was found in a study of blood T cells in healthy people across ages. A second 7 to 11 cycle PCR used barcoded and J-beta primers. TCRdb independently ran MiXCR on the 5' RACE reads; one entry per CDR3 protein. This table holds 800,000 to 950,000 distinct CDR3 sequences, roughly 29% found once. The sample holds many counts of this clonotype. Its antigen is unknown. Germline CDR1 and CDR2: SQVTM and ANQGSEA. Unmatched junction bases numbered 8, after V lost 7 bases and J lost 6 bases. CDR3 size: 13 residues. General observations from the study: Donor CMV infection status was unknown, possibly confounding age-related changes in expanded clonotypes.

These records were also assigned to another study, of T cells of mothers and their children.

The V gene is TRBV29-1, the J gene TRBJ2-3; 9 positions agree with TRBD1. The sample consisted of blood. The TCR was taken from a woman in her 40s in good health. Here the CDR3 DNA reads TGCAGCGCTGGACAGGGGATGATGGATACGCAGTATTTT. It yields the protein CSAGQGMMDTQYF.